These 21 T cell receptor beta chains were all obtained from the same sample, sequenced in a study of blood T cell repertoires in COVID-19. Sequencing used immunoSEQ multiplex PCR; TCRdb keeps in-frame clones, though not all of them. The sample shows about 200,000 clones, around 86% of them seen only once. Sequenced input: PBMCs or T cells enriched from blood (not recorded which). The receptors shown here come from a woman aged 40 to 55 with acute COVID-19.

V and J are TRBV5-5 and TRBJ1-1; possibly TRBD1 for D (5 bases). Germline assignment: CDR1 SGHKS and CDR2 YYEKEE (reference sequence). Trimming left V 0 bases short and J 6 bases short, with 9 bases between. This CDR3 region has 13 residues. The CDR3, as DNA: TGTGCCAGCAGCTTGGCGCAGGGCCCTGAAGCTTTCTTT. Translated: CASSLAQGPEAFF.

This chain joins TRBV27 and TRBJ2-3; D not resolved. This CDR3 contains 13 residues. The ends were cut back, 0 bases at V and 13 bases at J, with 14 bases in the middle. Germline loops: CDR1 MNHEY, CDR2 SMNVEV (reference sequence). The CDR3 DNA is TGTGCCAGCAGTTTATCCCTCTCCCTCGAGGAGTATTTT. Translating it yields CASSLSLSLEEYF.

The V and J genes are TRBV18 and TRBJ2-1, with D possibly TRBD2 on 6 matching bases. V was cut by 5 bases and J by 8 bases, with 13 bases left in between. Germline V gives CDR1 KGHSH, CDR2 LQKENI. This CDR3 spans 13 amino acids. The chain's CDR3 is CASSTSEGDEQFF. CDR3 bases: TGTGCCAGCTCAACGTCGGAGGGCGATGAGCAGTTCTTC.

This clone was counted a few times. The chain employs TRBV19 and TRBJ2-7; 7 bases match TRBD1. Looked up from germline, CDR1 is LNHDA and CDR2 is SQIVND (reference sequence). V lost 5 bases, J lost 7 bases, and 8 bases stayed unmatched. The CDR3 length is 13 residues. The CDR3 region is CASSADRETEQYF. CDR3 in DNA: TGTGCCAGTAGTGCTGACAGGGAAACAGAGCAGTACTTC.

The chain carries TRBV27 and TRBJ1-2, with 9 positions matching TRBD1. This CDR3 has 16 amino acids. V lost 4 bases to trimming and J lost 6 bases; unmatched junction nucleotides: 12. From germline, CDR1 is MNHEY and CDR2 SMNVEV (reference sequence). The CDR3 bases are TGTGCCAGCAGTTCCGTATCGACAGGGGGGTTGGATGGCTACACCTTC. It codes for CASSSVSTGGLDGYTF.

J is TRBJ2-5 and V is TRBV19, with 10 bases matching TRBD1. The CDR3 length is 13 residues. V shed 10 bases and J 4 bases; nucleotides not matched to a gene: 6. CDR1 and CDR2 (germline): LNHDA, SQIVND (reference sequence). The CDR3 DNA reads as TGTGCCACTTCACGGGACAGGGGAGAGACCCAGTACTTC. Its translation is CATSRDRGETQYF.

This clone was detected a few times. This chain joins TRBV9 and TRBJ1-1; no clear D gene. The CDR3 is made up of 15 amino acids. The germline V gene encodes CDR1 SGDLS and CDR2 YYNGEE. Trimming pared 4 bases from V and 7 bases from J, leaving 20 bases between. The CDR3 bases are TGTGCCAGCAGCCCCCGGGGTACAGCCAGACGTGAAGCTTTCTTT. Its protein product is CASSPRGTARREAFF. The complete variable domain, with remaining parts taken from reference TRBV9 and TRBJ1-1, reads DSGVTQTPKHLITATGQRVTLRCSPRSGDLSVYWYQQSLDQGLQFLIQYYNGEERAKGNILERFSAQQFPDLHSELNLSSLELGDSALYFCASSPRGTARREAFFGQGTRLTVV.

The chain carries TRBV28 and TRBJ1-1, with 8 bases matching TRBD1. The germline V gene encodes CDR1 MDHEN and CDR2 SYDVKM. This CDR3 spans 11 amino acids. The V segment lost 10 bases and the J segment 7 bases; nucleotides outside the gene matches: 5. This CDR3 is CATLDRVEAFF. As DNA, the CDR3 is TGTGCCACCCTGGACAGGGTTGAAGCTTTCTTT.

The genes are TRBV15 and TRBJ2-7, with 8 bases aligning to TRBD2. CDR1 and CDR2 from the germline V gene are LNHNV and YYDKDF (reference sequence). V gave up 0 bases and J gave up 1 base; unmatched junction bases: 11. There are 18 residues in the CDR3. CDR3 in DNA: TGTGCCACCAGCAGAGAGGGGGGACTCCTAGCGGGTTCCTACGAGCAGTACTTC. Protein product: CATSREGGLLAGSYEQYF.

The rearrangement uses TRBV2 and TRBJ1-3; 7 nucleotides align to TRBD1. The CDR3 spans 14 residues. V lost 4 bases, J lost 4 bases, and 4 bases stayed unmatched. Germline assignment: CDR1 SNHLY and CDR2 FYNNEI. The CDR3 DNA reads as TGTGCCAGCAGTGCCCCGGACAGGGGAAACACCATATATTTT. This translates into CASSAPDRGNTIYF.

The rearrangement joins TRBV30 to TRBJ2-7; 7 bases are shared with TRBD1. The CDR3 runs to 11 residues. V gave up 2 bases and J gave up 7 bases; unmatched junction bases: 2. The germline V gene has CDR1 GTSNPN and CDR2 SVGIG (reference sequence). CDR3 DNA: TGTGCCTGGAGTCGCAGGGGGGAGCAGTACTTC. Protein: CAWSRRGEQYF.

The gene calls are TRBV7-2 and TRBJ1-2, with TRBD1 matching over 7 bases. The CDR3 consists of 14 residues. V lost 5 bases and J lost 8; bases outside the gene matches: 11. Per the germline V gene, CDR1 is SGHTA and CDR2 is FQGNSA. DNA of the CDR3: TGTGCCAGCAGCCCGGGACAGCGGACAACCGGCTACACCTTC. Translated: CASSPGQRTTGYTF.

The chain links TRBV7-9 to TRBJ2-1, with TRBD2 matching over 12 bases. CDR3 length: 17 residues. J gave up 8 bases and V 4 bases, and 12 bases lay outside the gene matches. Germline CDR1 and CDR2: SEHNR and FQNEAQ (reference sequence). The CDR3 DNA is TGTGCCAGCAGCTCCCGAGTGCTAGCGGGAGGGGGATATGAGCAGTTCTTC. Translating it yields CASSSRVLAGGGYEQFF.

This sequence joins TRBV28 and TRBJ2-7, with 9 bases identical to TRBD2. Germline V CDR1 and CDR2: MDHEN, SYDVKM. V shed 5 bases and J 3 bases; nucleotides not matched to a gene: 8. The CDR3 extends over 15 amino acids. CDR3 in DNA: TGTGCCAGCAGTCCTAGCGGGGCGAGTCGCTACGAGCAGTACTTC. Translating it yields CASSPSGASRYEQYF. The entire variable domain, with the rest obtained from reference TRBV28 and TRBJ2-7, is as follows: DVKVTQSSRYLVKRTGEKVFLECVQDMDHENMFWYRQDPGLGLRLIYFSYDVKMKEKGDIPEGYSVSREKKERFSLILESASTNQTSMYLCASSPSGASRYEQYFGPGTRLTVT.

This chain links TRBV19 with TRBJ2-2, with TRBD2 matching 12 bases. The CDR3 length is 18 residues. V gave up 5 bases and J gave up 5 bases; unmatched junction bases: 12. CDR1 LNHDA and CDR2 SQIVND come from the germline V gene (reference sequence). The CDR3 DNA sequence: TGTGCCAGTAGTCCGAGACTAGCGGGAGCTACGGGGACCGGGGAGCTGTTTTTT. As protein: CASSPRLAGATGTGELFF.

The chain combines TRBV14 with TRBJ1-2, with no clear D. Germline assignment: CDR1 SGHDN and CDR2 FVKESK. This CDR3 is 16 amino acids long. Deletions cut 5 bases from V and 4 bases from J, with 20 bases between. The CDR3 DNA is TGTGCCAGCAGCGAGGGATTTGGAGATCATGGCTATGGCTACACCTTC. Protein product: CASSEGFGDHGYGYTF.

This clone has just one count. The V call is TRBV6-2 or TRBV6-3, the J call TRBJ2-5, with D uncertain. The CDR3 sequence is 12 residues long. CDR1 and CDR2 (germline): MNHEY, SVGEGT. Trimming took off 2 bases at V and 4 bases at J, with 5 bases between the two ends. CDR3 residues: CASSYPRETQYF. The DNA for the CDR3 is TGTGCCAGCAGTTACCCCCGAGAGACCCAGTACTTC.

V usage is TRBV14 and J usage is TRBJ1-3, with TRBD1 identical over 8 bases. V lost 4 bases and J lost 2; bases outside the gene matches: 1. The CDR3 spans 14 residues. Germline V CDR1 and CDR2: SGHDN, FVKESK. The CDR3 DNA reads as TGTGCCAGCAGCCTGGACAGGGCTGGAAACACCATATATTTT. It translates to CASSLDRAGNTIYF.

The V call is TRBV27, the J call TRBJ2-1, with D perhaps TRBD2 (7 bases). The CDR3 runs to 19 residues. V lost 5 bases, J lost 0 bases, and 23 bases lay in between. Germline CDR1 reads MNHEY; CDR2 reads SMNVEV (reference sequence). The CDR3 sequence is CASSQDRRPGGSSYNEQFF. CDR3 sequence (DNA): TGTGCCAGCAGTCAAGATCGGCGCCCGGGGGGCAGCTCCTACAATGAGCAGTTCTTC.

The chain has TRBV19 and TRBJ2-7, with 8 nucleotides matching TRBD1. The germline V gene has CDR1 LNHDA and CDR2 SQIVND (reference sequence). Trimming took 6 bases from V and 0 from J; bases not matched to a gene: 10. This CDR3 spans 16 amino acids. In DNA, the CDR3 is TGTGCCAGTAGCATTGTTCGTGGACAGGGCTCCTACGAGCAGTACTTC. It codes for CASSIVRGQGSYEQYF. Complete variable domain (other parts from reference TRBV19 and TRBJ2-7): DGGITQSPKYLFRKEGQNVTLSCEQNLNHDAMYWYRQDPGQGLRLIYYSQIVNDFQKGDIAEGYSVSREKKESFPLTVTSAQKNPTAFYLCASSIVRGQGSYEQYFGPGTRLTVT.

The chain employs TRBV2 and TRBJ1-6, with 12 bases matching TRBD1. CDR3 length: 15 amino acids. Germline V gene lookup returns CDR1 SNHLY and CDR2 FYNNEI. Losses at the gene ends were 6 bases for V and 5 bases for J; bases not matched to a gene: 2. CDR3 amino acids: CASRGQGANNSPLHF. DNA of the CDR3: TGTGCCAGCAGGGGACAGGGGGCAAATAATTCACCCCTCCACTTT.